This T cell receptor beta chain was found in a study of T cell clones after liver transplantation (dated by TCRdb to about 2019). About the full investigation: ITN030ST, the source of the samples, was a randomized trial that attempted immunosuppression withdrawal within 2 years of liver transplantation. The subjects received no induction therapy and were kept on standard immunosuppression until randomization at 12-24 months post-transplant. Blood samples were collected pre-transplant, then pre-randomization ahead of withdrawal, and finally post-randomization once withdrawal had either been completed or failed. After a pre-transplant mixed lymphocyte reaction, TCRbeta sequencing was used to pinpoint donor-reactive T cell clones, which were subsequently tracked in post-transplant blood. Of the eight recipients, a few were HCV-positive, while the remaining recipients had been transplanted for non-autoimmune, non-viral indications. A cohort of 8 liver transplant recipients was studied, of whom 3 were classified as tolerant and 5 as non-tolerant. As an antigen-independent comparator for the donor-reactive sequences, third party-reactive TCRbeta sequences from pre-transplant MLRs were identified as well. Tolerance meant complete immunosuppression withdrawal for at least one year without liver enzymes rising beyond twice the upper limit of normal. Here is what the overall study found, with its caveats: After accounting for repertoire turnover, donor-reactive detection was significantly reduced in 7 of 8 subjects for CD4 and 8 of 8 for CD8. Without allograft tissue specimens, donor-reactive T cells may have migrated into the graft rather than being deleted. Conclusions were preliminary, limited by small, heterogeneous patient numbers and non-standardized post-transplant time points. In two subjects, low numbers of available donor cells limited the measurable donor-reactive repertoire. Donor-reactive sequences declined more than third party-reactive ones, suggesting partial antigen-specific deletion unrelated to withdrawal success. In most of the 8 subjects, circulating donor-reactive CD4 TCRbeta sequences decreased significantly after transplant, regardless of tolerance or HCV status.

High-throughput TCRbeta CDR3 sequencing of frozen genomic DNA was performed by immunoSEQ, with PCR amplification, mapping, bias correction and internal controls included. Under the source paper's analysis protocol: Productive rearrangements were retained, and unique TCRbeta sequences were defined by the CDR3 nucleotide sequence together with the V and J gene. A sequence counted as donor-reactive only if the sequence showed at least 5-fold expansion in CFSE-low cells compared with unstimulated pre-transplant cells and had a frequency of at least 0.01%. Minimum frequency thresholds were set for each subject based on the unstimulated sample with the lowest template count, ensuring at least 90% detection power. Repertoire turnover was measured by Jensen-Shannon divergence between the top 1000 TCRbeta sequences post- and pre-transplant. Changes in detection of donor-reactive sequences were tested with two-sided Fisher's exact tests. As stored in TCRdb, this immuneACCESS dataset retains in-frame rearrangements with V and J assigned. A fraction of the clones does not appear; measured against another copy, unresolved V genes explain less than half of the discrepancy, and the remainder lacks a known reason. V and J calls plus clone size are reproduced from that table; the DNA served to infer D and trimming. The sample profile shows 70,000 to 80,000 clones; more than 90% of them were found once. The ten largest make up approximately 2.5% of the sample.

The time point label corresponds to: pre-transplant. Unstimulated PBMCs, after thawing, were stained for CD3, CD4 and CD8 and then FACS-sorted into CD3+CD4+ and CD3+CD8+ populations. Randomization to immunosuppression withdrawal applied to every one of the 8 studied subjects. The Qiagen DNeasy Blood and Tissue Kit was used for genomic DNA isolation. As to this clone: The specificity of this receptor is unknown. No clone much larger than this one lies a single base away; base qualities are absent.

Including the terminal cysteine and phenylalanine, the CDR3 comprises 14 residues. Kept here is only the CDR3 DNA, which spans 42 bases and is read in frame from base 1. The germline V gene provides CDR1 SGHTA and CDR2 FQGTGA. Clipping removes 2 bases from V and 9 bases from J, with 4 as the unmatched junction base count. The material was CD4+ T cells from blood, obtained before liver transplant. This TCR came from a human donor who received a liver transplant. The chain links TRBV7-3 with TRBJ2-1; 10 middle bases align to TRBD2. The CDR3 reads as follows: CASSLSSGSGEQFF. In nucleotides, the sequence is TGTGCCAGCAGCTTATCTAGCGGGAGTGGTGAGCAGTTCTTC.